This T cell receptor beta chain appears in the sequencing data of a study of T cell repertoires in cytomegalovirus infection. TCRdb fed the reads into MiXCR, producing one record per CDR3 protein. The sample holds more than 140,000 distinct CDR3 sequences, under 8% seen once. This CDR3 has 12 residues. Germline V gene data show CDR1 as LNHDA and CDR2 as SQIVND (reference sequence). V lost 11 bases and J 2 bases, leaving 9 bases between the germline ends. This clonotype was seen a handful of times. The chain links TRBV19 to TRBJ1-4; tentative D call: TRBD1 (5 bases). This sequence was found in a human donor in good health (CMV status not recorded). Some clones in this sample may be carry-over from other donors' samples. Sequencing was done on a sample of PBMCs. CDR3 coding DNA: TGTGCCTCAGGGTTTACTAATGAAAAACTGTTTTTT. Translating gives CASGFTNEKLFF.